This T cell receptor beta chain came from a study of shared clonotypes between healthy human individuals. TCRdb's copy holds only in-frame clones and misses some; the assay was immunoSEQ multiplex PCR. The table has almost 750,000 clones, around 77% seen once. Germline loops: CDR1 MGHRA, CDR2 YSYEKL. CDR3 size: 13 residues. Study-level findings and limits: Blood was the sole source, and tissue repertoires probably differ. Naive subsets typically showed greater estimated richness than memory subsets.

As for this clone: The antigen is unknown. One end of the junction fails to match germline, which may point to a read error.

The clonotype was recovered from a woman aged 25 to 39 in good health. The genes are TRBV4-1 and TRBJ2-7; a possible D gene is TRBD1 (5 bases). The material sequenced was memory CD4+ T cells sorted from blood. Subset indicated: CD45RA-negative fraction. CDR3 in DNA: TGTGCCAGCAGCTTAGGGGTGGGCTACGAGCAGTACTTC. This sequence encodes CASSLGVGYEQYF.